One and the same sample provided the 3 T cell receptor beta chains below, sequenced in a study of blood T cell repertoires in COVID-19 (TCRdb year 2020). The library was prepared using the immunoSEQ multiplex PCR assay. TCRdb retrieved this table from immuneACCESS and kept in-frame rearrangements only. Not all clones are present; in checked studies, unresolved V genes account for under half, and no reason is known for the remainder. Counted in this sample were about 190,000 clones; approximately 84% of them appeared once. The top ten hold 5.1% of the sample. The sample comprised peripheral blood. Receptor source: a woman aged 70-85 years with active or convalescent COVID-19.

This clone was found once. The gene calls are TRBV7-2 and TRBJ2-7; no firm D call. Germline V lookup: CDR1 SGHTA, CDR2 FQGNSA. Trimming removed 3 bases at V and 3 bases at J, with 9 bases between. The CDR3 is 13 residues long. This chain's CDR3 is CASSFGSGYEQYF. CDR3 DNA sequence: TGTGCCAGCAGCTTCGGTAGTGGCTACGAGCAGTACTTC.

The chain's CDR3 is CASGRAYEQYF. The DNA of the CDR3 is TGTGCCAGCGGGAGGGCATACGAGCAGTACTTC. The chain recombines TRBV2 with TRBJ2-7; 7 bases agree with TRBD2. The V gene's germline CDR1 is SNHLY and CDR2 FYNNEI. The J segment lost 4 bases and the V segment lost 8 bases, leaving 2 bases of the junction unmatched. This CDR3 spans 11 amino acids.

The chain carries TRBV18 and TRBJ1-6, with 8 nucleotides matching TRBD1. Germline V gives CDR1 KGHSH, CDR2 LQKENI. The J segment lost 8 bases and the V segment lost 2 bases, leaving 2 bases of the junction unmatched. The CDR3 has 14 amino acids. The CDR3 is CASSPSGGDSPLHF. As DNA, the CDR3 is TGTGCCAGCTCACCATCAGGGGGCGATTCACCCCTCCACTTT.